This T cell receptor beta chain was obtained from a study of T cells in Graves' hyperthyroidism and ophthalmopathy. This clonotype was seen many times. CDR3 size: 14 residues. V lost 11 bases to trimming and J lost 5 bases; unmatched junction nucleotides: 11. Looked up from germline, CDR1 is SNHLY and CDR2 is FYNNEI. Diagnostic assessment was based on clinical symptoms, serum thyroxine and TRAb, thyroid ultrasound and orbital computed tomography. RNA transcripts yielded amplified TCR beta CDR3 regions. HTBI primers were used for first-round RT-PCR of the TCR CDR3. TCRdb processed the multiplex PCR reads anew with MiXCR; each CDR3 protein has one entry. Of fewer than 550,000 distinct CDR3 sequences listed, around 22% are singletons.

Sequenced input: blood. The source is a woman aged 25 to 39 with Graves' ophthalmopathy. The chain is built from TRBV2 and TRBJ1-2, with TRBD1 matching over 10 bases. CDR3 in DNA: TGTGCCGATGAGGGACAGGGGAGGGGATATGGCTACACCTTC. As protein: CADEGQGRGYGYTF.